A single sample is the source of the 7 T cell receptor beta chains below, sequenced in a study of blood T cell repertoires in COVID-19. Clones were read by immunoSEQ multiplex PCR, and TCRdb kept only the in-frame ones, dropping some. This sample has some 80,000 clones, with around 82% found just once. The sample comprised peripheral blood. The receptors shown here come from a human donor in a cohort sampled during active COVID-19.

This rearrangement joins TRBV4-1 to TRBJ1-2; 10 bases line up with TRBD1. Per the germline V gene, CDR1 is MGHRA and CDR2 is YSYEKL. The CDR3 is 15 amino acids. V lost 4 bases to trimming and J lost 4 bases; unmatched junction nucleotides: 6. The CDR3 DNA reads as TGCGCCAGCAGCCCTAGACAGGGGGCCTCCTATGGCTACACCTTC. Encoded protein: CASSPRQGASYGYTF.

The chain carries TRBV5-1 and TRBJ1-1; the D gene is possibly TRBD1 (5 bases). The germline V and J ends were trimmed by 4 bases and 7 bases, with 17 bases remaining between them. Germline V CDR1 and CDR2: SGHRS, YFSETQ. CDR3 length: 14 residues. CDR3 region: CASSPKLGDFEAFF. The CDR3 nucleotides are TGCGCCAGCAGCCCGAAGCTAGGGGATTTTGAAGCTTTCTTT. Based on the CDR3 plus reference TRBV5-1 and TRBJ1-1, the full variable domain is KAGVTQTPRYLIKTRGQQVTLSCSPISGHRSVSWYQQTPGQGLQFLFEYFSETQRNKGNFPGRFSGRQFSNSRSEMNVSTLELGDSALYLCASSPKLGDFEAFFGQGTRLTVV.

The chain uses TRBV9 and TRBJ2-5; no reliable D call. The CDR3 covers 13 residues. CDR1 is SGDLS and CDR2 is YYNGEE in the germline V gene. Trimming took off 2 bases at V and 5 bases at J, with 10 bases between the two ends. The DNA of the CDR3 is TGTGCCAGCAGCGTTACGGGTAGCGAGACCCAGTACTTC. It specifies CASSVTGSETQYF.

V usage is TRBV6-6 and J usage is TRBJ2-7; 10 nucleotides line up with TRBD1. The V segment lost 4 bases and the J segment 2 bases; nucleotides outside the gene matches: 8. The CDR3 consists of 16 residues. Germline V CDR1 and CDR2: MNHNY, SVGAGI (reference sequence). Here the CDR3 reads CASSSTQGQGTYEQYF. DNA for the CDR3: TGTGCCAGCAGTTCCACACAGGGACAGGGGACCTACGAGCAGTACTTC.

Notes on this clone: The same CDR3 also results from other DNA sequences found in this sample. CDR3 region: CASSPGRDYGYTF. CDR3 in DNA: TGTGCCAGCTCACCTGGGAGAGACTATGGCTACACCTTC. The V gene is TRBV18, the J gene TRBJ1-2; D remains unclear. The CDR3 is made up of 13 amino acids. The V gene's germline CDR1 is KGHSH and CDR2 LQKENI. V was clipped by 3 bases and J by 3 bases, with 8 bases between them.

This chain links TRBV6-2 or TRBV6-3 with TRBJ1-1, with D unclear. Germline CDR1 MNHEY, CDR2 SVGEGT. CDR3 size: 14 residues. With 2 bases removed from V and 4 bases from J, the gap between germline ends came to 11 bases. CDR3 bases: TGTGCCAGCAGTTACGCGGGAGGTCGCACTGAAGCTTTCTTT. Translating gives CASSYAGGRTEAFF.

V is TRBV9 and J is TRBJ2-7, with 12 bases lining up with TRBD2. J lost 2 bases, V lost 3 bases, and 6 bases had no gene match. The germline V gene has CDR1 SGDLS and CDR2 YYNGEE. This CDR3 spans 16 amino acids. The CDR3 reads CASSGGLAGPTYEQYF. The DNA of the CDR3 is TGTGCCAGCAGCGGTGGACTAGCGGGGCCGACCTACGAGCAGTACTTC.